The T cell receptor beta chain described here comes from a study of blood T cell repertoires in COVID-19. Overall study context: Samples came from the United States, Italy and Spain, spanning acute and convalescent COVID-19. PBMCs, B-cell-depleted T cells, or T cells provided the cDNA or gDNA that made up the material.

This CDR3 comprises 15 residues. Germline CDR1 SGHRS, CDR2 YFSETQ. Trimming took off 3 bases at V and 2 bases at J, with 14 bases between the two ends. Assay: immunoSEQ multiplex PCR; the TCRdb copy retains only in-frame clones and omits some. Of around 130,000 clones listed, about 87% are singletons. Sequencing was performed on peripheral blood. J is TRBJ2-5 and V is TRBV5-1, with a possible D match to TRBD1 (6 bases). This clonotype was sampled from a woman aged 55-69 years with acute or convalescent COVID-19. The CDR3 DNA reads as TGCGCCAGCAGCTCAATGACAGGTTCGCAAGAGACCCAGTACTTC. Encoded protein: CASSSMTGSQETQYF.